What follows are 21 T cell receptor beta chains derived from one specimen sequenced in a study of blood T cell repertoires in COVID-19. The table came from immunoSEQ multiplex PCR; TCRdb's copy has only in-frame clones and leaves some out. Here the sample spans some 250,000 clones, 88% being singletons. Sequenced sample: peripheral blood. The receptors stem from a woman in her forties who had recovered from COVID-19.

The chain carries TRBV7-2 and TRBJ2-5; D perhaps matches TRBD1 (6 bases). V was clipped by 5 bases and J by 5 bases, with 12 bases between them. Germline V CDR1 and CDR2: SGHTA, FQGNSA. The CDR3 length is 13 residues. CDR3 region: CASSGGWGETQYF. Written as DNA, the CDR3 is TGTGCCAGCAGCGGGGGCTGGGGGGAGACCCAGTACTTC.

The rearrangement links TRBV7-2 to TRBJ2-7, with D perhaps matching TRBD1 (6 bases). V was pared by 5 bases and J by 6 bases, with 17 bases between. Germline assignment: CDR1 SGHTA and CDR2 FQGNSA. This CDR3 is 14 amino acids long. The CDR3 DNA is TGTGCCAGCAGCCCCCAGCCGGGCAGGGGCGAGCAGTACTTC. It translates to CASSPQPGRGEQYF.

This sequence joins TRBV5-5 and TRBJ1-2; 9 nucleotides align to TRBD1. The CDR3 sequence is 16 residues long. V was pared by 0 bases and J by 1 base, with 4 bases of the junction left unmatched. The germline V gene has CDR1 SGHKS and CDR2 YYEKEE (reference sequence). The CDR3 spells CASSLVGTGRNYGYTF. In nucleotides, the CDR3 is TGTGCCAGCAGCTTGGTAGGGACAGGGCGTAACTATGGCTACACCTTC.

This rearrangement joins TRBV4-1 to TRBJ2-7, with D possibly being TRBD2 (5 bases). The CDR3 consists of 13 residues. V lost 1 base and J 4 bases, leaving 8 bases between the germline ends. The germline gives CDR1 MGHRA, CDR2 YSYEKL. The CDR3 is CASSQVGGYEQYF. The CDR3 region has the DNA TGCGCCAGCAGCCAAGTCGGCGGGTACGAGCAGTACTTC.

This CDR3 reads CASSSTRLAGFGEQFF. The CDR3 DNA sequence: TGTGCCAGCAGTTCCACCCGACTAGCGGGTTTTGGTGAGCAGTTCTTC. This chain uses TRBV6-2 or TRBV6-3 with TRBJ2-1, with 10 bases that match TRBD2. V lost 4 bases, J lost 9 bases, and 12 bases stayed unmatched. Germline values: CDR1 MNHEY, CDR2 SVGEGT. The CDR3 runs 16 residues.

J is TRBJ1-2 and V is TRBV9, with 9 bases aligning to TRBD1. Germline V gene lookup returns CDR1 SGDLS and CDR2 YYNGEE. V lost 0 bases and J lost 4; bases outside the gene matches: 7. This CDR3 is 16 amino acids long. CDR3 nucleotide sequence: TGTGCCAGCAGCGTAGGGGACAGGGCTTCGAGCTATGGCTACACCTTC. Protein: CASSVGDRASSYGYTF.

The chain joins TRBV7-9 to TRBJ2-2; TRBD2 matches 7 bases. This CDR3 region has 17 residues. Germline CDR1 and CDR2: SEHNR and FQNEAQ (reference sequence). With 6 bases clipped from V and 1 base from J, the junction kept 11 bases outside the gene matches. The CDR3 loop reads CASRETGLHKNTGELFF. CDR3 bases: TGTGCCAGCAGGGAAACGGGACTACATAAGAACACCGGGGAGCTGTTTTTT.

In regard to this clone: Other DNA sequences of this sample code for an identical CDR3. Written as DNA, the CDR3 is TGTGCCAGCAGTTGGGGGGCAGATACGCAGTATTTT. Translating gives CASSWGADTQYF. The V and J genes are TRBV12-3 or TRBV12-4 and TRBJ2-3, with a weak D call TRBD2 (6 bases). This CDR3 is built from 12 residues. Trimming pared 4 bases from V and 4 bases from J, leaving 6 bases between.

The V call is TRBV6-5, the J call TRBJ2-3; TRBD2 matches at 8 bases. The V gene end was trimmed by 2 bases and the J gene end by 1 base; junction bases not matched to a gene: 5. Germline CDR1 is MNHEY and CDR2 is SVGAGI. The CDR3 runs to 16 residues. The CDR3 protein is CASSYPGRGGTDTQYF. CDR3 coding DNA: TGTGCCAGCAGTTACCCAGGGCGGGGGGGCACAGATACGCAGTATTTT.

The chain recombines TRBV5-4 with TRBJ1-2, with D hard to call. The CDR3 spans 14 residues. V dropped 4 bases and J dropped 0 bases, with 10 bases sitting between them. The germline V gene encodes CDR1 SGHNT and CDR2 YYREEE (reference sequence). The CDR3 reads CASSPPTPNYGYTF. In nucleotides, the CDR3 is TGTGCCAGCAGCCCTCCGACACCTAACTATGGCTACACCTTC.

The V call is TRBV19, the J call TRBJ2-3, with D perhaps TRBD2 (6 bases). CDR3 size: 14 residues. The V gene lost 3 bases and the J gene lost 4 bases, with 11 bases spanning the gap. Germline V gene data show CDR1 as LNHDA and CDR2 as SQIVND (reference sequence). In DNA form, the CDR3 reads TGTGCCAGTAGTATGGCGTGGAGGGCAGATACGCAGTATTTT. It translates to CASSMAWRADTQYF.

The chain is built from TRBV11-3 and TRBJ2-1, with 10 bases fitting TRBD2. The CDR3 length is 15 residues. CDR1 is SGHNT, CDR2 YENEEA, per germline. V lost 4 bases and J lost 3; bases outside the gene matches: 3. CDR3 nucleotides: TGTGCCAGCAGCTCCCTAGCGGGAGACTACAATGAGCAGTTCTTC. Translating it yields CASSSLAGDYNEQFF.

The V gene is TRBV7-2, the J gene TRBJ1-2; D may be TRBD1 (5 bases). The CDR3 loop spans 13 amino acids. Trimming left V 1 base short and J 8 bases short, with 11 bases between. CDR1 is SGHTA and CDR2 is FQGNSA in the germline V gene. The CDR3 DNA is TGTGCCAGCAGCTTAGGTCAGGGTGGGGGCTACACCTTC. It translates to CASSLGQGGGYTF.

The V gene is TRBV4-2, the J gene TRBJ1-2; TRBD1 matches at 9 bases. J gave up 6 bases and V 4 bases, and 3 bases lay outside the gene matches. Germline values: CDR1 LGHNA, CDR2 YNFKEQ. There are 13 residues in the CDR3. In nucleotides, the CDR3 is TGTGCCAGCAGCCCCCGGGACAGGGATGGCTACACCTTC. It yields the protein CASSPRDRDGYTF.

Here the CDR3 DNA reads TGCGCCAGCAGCCCGGAGGGTTTGGAGACCCAGTACTTC. This codes for CASSPEGLETQYF. The rearrangement uses TRBV5-1 and TRBJ2-5; perhaps TRBD2 as D (6 bases). Trimming shortened V by 4 bases and J by 5 bases, and 12 bases separated the two germline ends. The CDR3 has 13 amino acids. Germline V lookup: CDR1 SGHRS, CDR2 YFSETQ.

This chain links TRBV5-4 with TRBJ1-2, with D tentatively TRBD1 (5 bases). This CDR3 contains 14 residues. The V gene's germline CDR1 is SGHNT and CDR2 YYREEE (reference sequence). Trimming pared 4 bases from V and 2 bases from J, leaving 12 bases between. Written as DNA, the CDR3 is TGTGCCAGCAGCCCAGGGCGGGGAAACTATGGCTACACCTTC. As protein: CASSPGRGNYGYTF.

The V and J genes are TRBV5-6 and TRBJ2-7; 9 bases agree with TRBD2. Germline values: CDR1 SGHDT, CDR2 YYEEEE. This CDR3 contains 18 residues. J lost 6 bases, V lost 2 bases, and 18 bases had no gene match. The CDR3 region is CASSFRAVSGRPLGEQYV. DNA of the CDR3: TGTGCCAGCAGCTTTCGGGCGGTCAGCGGGAGGCCCCTTGGCGAGCAGTACGTC.

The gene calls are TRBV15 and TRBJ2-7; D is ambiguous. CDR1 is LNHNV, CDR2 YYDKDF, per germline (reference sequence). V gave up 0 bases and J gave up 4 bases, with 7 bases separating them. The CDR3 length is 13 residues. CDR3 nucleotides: TGTGCCACCAGCAGAGATCCCGGGTACGAGCAGTACTTC. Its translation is CATSRDPGYEQYF.

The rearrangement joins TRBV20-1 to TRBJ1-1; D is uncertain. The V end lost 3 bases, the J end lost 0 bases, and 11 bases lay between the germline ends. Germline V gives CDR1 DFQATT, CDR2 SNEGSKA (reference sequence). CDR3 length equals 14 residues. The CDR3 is CSASKAAMNTEAFF. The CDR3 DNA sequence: TGCAGTGCTAGTAAGGCGGCGATGAACACTGAAGCTTTCTTT.

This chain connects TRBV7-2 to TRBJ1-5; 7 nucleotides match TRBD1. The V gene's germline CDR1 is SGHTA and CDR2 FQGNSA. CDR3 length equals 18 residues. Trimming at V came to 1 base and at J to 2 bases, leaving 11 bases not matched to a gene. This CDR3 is CASSLGFGRGLGNQPQHF. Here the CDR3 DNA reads TGTGCCAGCAGCTTAGGGTTTGGCAGGGGGTTGGGCAATCAGCCCCAGCATTTT.

CDR3 coding DNA: TGTGCCTGGAGCCAACTTGCAACTAATGAAAAACTGTTTTTT. Protein product: CAWSQLATNEKLFF. This rearrangement joins TRBV30 to TRBJ1-4; D not certain. The V end was cut by 3 bases, the J end by 0 bases, with 8 bases between. CDR1 is GTSNPN, CDR2 SVGIG, per germline (reference sequence). The CDR3 spans 14 residues.